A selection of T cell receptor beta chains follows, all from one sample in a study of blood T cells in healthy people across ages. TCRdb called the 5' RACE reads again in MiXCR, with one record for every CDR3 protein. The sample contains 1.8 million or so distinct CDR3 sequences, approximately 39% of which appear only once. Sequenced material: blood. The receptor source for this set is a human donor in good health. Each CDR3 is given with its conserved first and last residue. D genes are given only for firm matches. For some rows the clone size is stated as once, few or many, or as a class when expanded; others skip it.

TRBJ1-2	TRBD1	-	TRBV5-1	CAGSRTGKSNYGYTF	TGCGCCGGCAGTCGGACAGGGAAATCCAACTATGGCTACACCTTC
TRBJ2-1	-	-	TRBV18	CASSNDTYNEQFF	TGTGCCAGCTCAAATGACACTTACAATGAGCAGTTCTTC
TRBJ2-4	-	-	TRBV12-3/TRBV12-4	CAGSPRYTLAKNIQYF	TGTGCCGGCAGCCCGAGATACACCTTAGCCAAAAACATTCAGTACTTC
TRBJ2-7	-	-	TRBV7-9	CASSGGTVEQTQHF	TGTGCCAGCAGCGGGGGGACAGTCGAGCAGACCCAGCACTTC
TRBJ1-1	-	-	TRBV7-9	CASSTQQDTEAFF	TGTGCCAGCAGCACCCAACAGGACACTGAAGCTTTCTTT
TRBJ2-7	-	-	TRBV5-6	CASSPYGGRRYEQYF	TGTGCCAGCAGCCCGTACGGGGGGCGTAGGTACGAGCAGTACTTC
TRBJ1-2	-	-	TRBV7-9	CASSLASIPGFYGYTF	TGTGCCAGCAGCTTAGCGAGTATACCAGGCTTCTATGGCTACACCTTC
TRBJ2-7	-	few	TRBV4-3	CASSQDKGLTYEQYF	TGCGCCAGCAGCCAAGATAAAGGACTAACCTACGAGCAGTACTTC
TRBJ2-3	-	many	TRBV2	CASSERWDTQYF	TGTGCCAGCAGTGAAAGATGGGATACGCAGTATTTT
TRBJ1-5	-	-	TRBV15	CATRSSQGWNQPQHF	TGTGCCACCCGCAGCTCACAGGGCTGGAATCAGCCCCAGCATTTT
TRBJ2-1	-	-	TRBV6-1	CASSAIGAGTDRNNEQFF	TGTGCCAGCAGTGCCATCGGGGCCGGCACCGACAGAAACAATGAGCAGTTCTTC
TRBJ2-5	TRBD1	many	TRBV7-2	CASSLDRREETQYF	TGTGCCAGCAGCTTGGACAGGCGAGAAGAGACCCAGTACTTC
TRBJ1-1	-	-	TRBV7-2	CASSSRVIEAFF	TGTGCCAGCAGCTCGAGGGTAATTGAAGCTTTCTTT